These 15 T cell receptor beta chains share one sample of origin, sequenced in a study of shared clonotypes between healthy human individuals. Data came from immunoSEQ multiplex PCR; TCRdb stores just in-frame clones and leaves some out. The sample yields approximately 2.4 million clones, roughly 95% seen once. The sequenced sample was naive CD4+ T cells sorted from blood. The subset denotes: CD45RA+ positively selected. These receptors were obtained from a man aged 18 to 35 in good health.

CDR3 sequence reads: CASSLRQNTEAFF. The CDR3 nucleotides are TGTGCCAGCAGTTTAAGACAGAACACTGAAGCTTTCTTT. The rearrangement joins TRBV2 to TRBJ1-1; unclear D gene. V was cut by 5 bases and J by 1 base, with 8 bases left in between. This CDR3 contains 13 residues. The germline CDR1 and CDR2 sequences are SNHLY and FYNNEI.

The chain has TRBV6-5 and TRBJ2-1, with TRBD1 identical over 7 bases. The CDR3 length is 16 residues. The trim removed 0 bases at V and 8 bases at J, leaving 10 bases unmatched. The germline CDR1 and CDR2 sequences are MNHEY and SVGAGI. The DNA of the CDR3 is TGTGCCAGCAGTTACTCGACAGGGCCCCTTTTCCATGAGCAGTTCTTC. Its protein is CASSYSTGPLFHEQFF.

This clone was picked up a small number of times. The V call is TRBV10-1, the J call TRBJ2-7, with TRBD1 as a possible D gene (6 bases). V was cut by 2 bases and J by 2 bases, with 10 bases left in between. Germline CDR1 WNHNN, CDR2 SYGVQD (reference sequence). The CDR3 is 14 residues long. As DNA, the CDR3 is TGCGCCAGCAGTGAGGAACAGGGACCCTACGAGCAGTACTTC. Translated, it gives CASSEEQGPYEQYF.

This chain uses TRBV6-6 with TRBJ1-2; TRBD1 aligns across 7 bases. J was trimmed by 3 bases and V by 6 bases; bases with no gene match: 7. Germline CDR1 and CDR2: MNHNY and SVGAGI (reference sequence). This CDR3 has 14 amino acids. In nucleotides, the CDR3 is TGTGCCAGCAGAAGACAGGGTGAGGACTATGGCTACACCTTC. It codes for CASRRQGEDYGYTF.

This chain connects TRBV9 to TRBJ1-2; TRBD1 matches 12 bases. The CDR3 is 15 amino acids. With V trimmed by 2 bases and J by 4 bases, 3 bases remained unmatched. Germline CDR1 reads SGDLS; CDR2 reads YYNGEE. CDR3 sequence: CASSVSGQGAYGYTF. CDR3 nucleotides: TGTGCCAGCAGCGTCTCGGGACAGGGGGCCTATGGCTACACCTTC.

The gene calls are TRBV11-3 and TRBJ2-3; D perhaps matches TRBD1 (6 bases). V lost 1 base, J lost 3 bases, and 14 bases lay in between. Germline V CDR1 and CDR2: SGHNT, YENEEA. The CDR3 is 16 residues long. The CDR3 DNA follows: TGTGCCAGCAGCTTAGGCCCACCCCAGGGGACAGATACGCAGTATTTT. This encodes CASSLGPPQGTDTQYF.

The chain employs TRBV18 and TRBJ2-7; TRBD1 matches 7 bases. The CDR3 extends over 14 amino acids. Germline V gene lookup returns CDR1 KGHSH and CDR2 LQKENI. V shed 4 bases and J 5 bases; nucleotides not matched to a gene: 8. Written as DNA, the CDR3 is TGTGCCAGCTCACGTGACAGGGAACTCCACGAGCAGTACTTC. It encodes CASSRDRELHEQYF.

V is TRBV6-6 and J is TRBJ1-1; TRBD1 might be the D (6 bases). The ends were cut back, 6 bases at V and 6 bases at J, with 17 bases in the middle. Germline values: CDR1 MNHNY, CDR2 SVGAGI (reference sequence). The CDR3 contains 14 residues. The CDR3 nucleotides are TGTGCCAGCAGCGGGGCAGGCAGGGGCGCTGAAGCTTTCTTT. Protein sequence: CASSGAGRGAEAFF.

This chain joins TRBV18 and TRBJ2-7; 9 positions agree with TRBD1. CDR1 is KGHSH, CDR2 LQKENI, per germline. The trim removed 2 bases at V and 0 bases at J, leaving 11 bases unmatched. The CDR3 is made up of 18 amino acids. The CDR3 bases are TGTGCCAGCTCACCAGCTCTGGGAGGGACAGGGCTCTCCTACGAGCAGTACTTC. Translated: CASSPALGGTGLSYEQYF.

The rearrangement joins TRBV18 to TRBJ2-7; 11 nucleotides match TRBD1. Unmatched junction bases numbered 5, after V lost 7 bases and J lost 0 bases. CDR1 and CDR2 (germline): KGHSH, LQKENI. This CDR3 comprises 15 residues. The CDR3 here is CASLTGTGGSYEQYF. The CDR3 nucleotides are TGTGCCAGCTTAACCGGGACAGGGGGCTCCTACGAGCAGTACTTC.

This clone was seen once. This chain joins TRBV6-5 and TRBJ2-6; no definite D call. Germline lookup yields CDR1 MNHEY and CDR2 SVGAGI. The CDR3 consists of 12 residues. V shed 7 bases and J shed 4 bases, with 5 bases lying between them. As DNA, the CDR3 is TGTGCCAGCAAGTACGGGGCCAACGTCCTGACTTTC. It codes for CASKYGANVLTF.

This clone was counted a single time. The chain employs TRBV7-2 and TRBJ2-7, with 10 bases lining up with TRBD2. The junction had 7 bases not matched to a gene; V was cut back by 5 bases and J by 0 bases. Per germline, CDR1 SGHTA and CDR2 FQGNSA. This CDR3 is built from 16 residues. CDR3 nucleotide sequence: TGTGCCAGCAGCCGGACTAGCGGAGGAATCTCCTACGAGCAGTACTTC. Translation gives CASSRTSGGISYEQYF.

In the case of this clone: The sample contains more than one DNA sequence encoding this CDR3. The chain couples TRBV10-3 to TRBJ2-5; D is unclear. CDR3 length: 11 residues. Between the trimmed V and J ends, which lost 3 bases and 7 bases, there was a span of 6 bases. Germline CDR1 and CDR2: ENHRY and SYGVKD. CDR3 region: CAISDGGTQYF. CDR3 bases: TGTGCCATCAGTGACGGTGGGACCCAGTACTTC.

The V call is TRBV5-1, the J call TRBJ2-2; 10 nucleotides line up with TRBD2. The CDR3 totals 17 residues. V was pared by 4 bases and J by 0 bases, with 6 bases of the junction left unmatched. CDR1 SGHRS and CDR2 YFSETQ come from the germline V gene. CDR3 nucleotide sequence: TGCGCCAGCAGCACCGGGACTAGCGCTTCGAACACCGGGGAGCTGTTTTTT. The encoded protein is CASSTGTSASNTGELFF.

The chain uses TRBV2 and TRBJ1-1; TRBD1 agrees at 7 bases. The CDR3 is made up of 13 amino acids. The germline gives CDR1 SNHLY, CDR2 FYNNEI. The V segment lost 6 bases and the J segment 7 bases; nucleotides outside the gene matches: 8. In DNA, the CDR3 is TGTGCCAGCAGGGAACAGGGGAGTGGTGAAGCTTTCTTT. Amino acids: CASREQGSGEAFF. The full variable domain, rest sourced from reference TRBV2 and TRBJ1-1, is EPEVTQTPSHQVTQMGQEVILRCVPISNHLYFYWYRQILGQKVEFLVSFYNNEISEKSEIFDDQFSVERPDGSNFTLKIRSTKLEDSAMYFCASREQGSGEAFFGQGTRLTVV.